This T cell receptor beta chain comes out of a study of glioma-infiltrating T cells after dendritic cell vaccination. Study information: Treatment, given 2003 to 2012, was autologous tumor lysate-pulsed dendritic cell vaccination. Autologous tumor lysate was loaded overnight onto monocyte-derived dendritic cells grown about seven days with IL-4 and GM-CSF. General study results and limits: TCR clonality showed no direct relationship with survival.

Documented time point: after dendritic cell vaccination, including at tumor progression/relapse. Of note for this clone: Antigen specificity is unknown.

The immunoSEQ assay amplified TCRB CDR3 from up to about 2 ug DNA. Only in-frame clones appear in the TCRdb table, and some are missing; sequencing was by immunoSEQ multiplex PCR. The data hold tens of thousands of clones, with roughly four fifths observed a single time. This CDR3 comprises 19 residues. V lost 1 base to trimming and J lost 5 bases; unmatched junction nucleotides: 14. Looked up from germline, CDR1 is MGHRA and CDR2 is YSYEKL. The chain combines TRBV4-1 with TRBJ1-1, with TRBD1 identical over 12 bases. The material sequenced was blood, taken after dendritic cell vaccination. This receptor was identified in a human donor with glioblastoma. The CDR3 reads CASSQGGAGTGGRRTEAFF. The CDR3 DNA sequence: TGCGCCAGCAGCCAAGGAGGTGCCGGGACAGGGGGCAGGAGGACTGAAGCTTTCTTT.